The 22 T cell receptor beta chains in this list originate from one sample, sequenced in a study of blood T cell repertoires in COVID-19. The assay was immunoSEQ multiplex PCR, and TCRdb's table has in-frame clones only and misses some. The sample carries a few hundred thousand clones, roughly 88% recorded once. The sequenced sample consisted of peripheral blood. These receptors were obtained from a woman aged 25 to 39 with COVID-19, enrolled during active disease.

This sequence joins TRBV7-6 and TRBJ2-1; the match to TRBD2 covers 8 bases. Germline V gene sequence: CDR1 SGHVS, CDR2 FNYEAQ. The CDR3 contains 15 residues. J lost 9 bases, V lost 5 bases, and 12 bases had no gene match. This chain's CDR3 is CASSPPSGLGSEQFF. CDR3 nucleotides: TGTGCCAGCAGCCCACCGTCGGGACTAGGTTCTGAGCAGTTCTTC.

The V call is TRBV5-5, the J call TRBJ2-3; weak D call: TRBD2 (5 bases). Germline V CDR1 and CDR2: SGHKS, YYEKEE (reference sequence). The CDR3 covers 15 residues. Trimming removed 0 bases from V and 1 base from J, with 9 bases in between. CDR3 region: CASSLGGFGTDTQYF. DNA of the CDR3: TGTGCCAGCAGCTTGGGAGGGTTTGGCACAGATACGCAGTATTTT.

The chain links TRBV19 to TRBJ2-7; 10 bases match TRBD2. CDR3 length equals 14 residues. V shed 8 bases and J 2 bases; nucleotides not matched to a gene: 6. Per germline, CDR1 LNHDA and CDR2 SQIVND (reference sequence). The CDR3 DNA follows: TGTGCCAGTGCGCTAGCGGGAGAACCCTACGAGCAGTACTTC. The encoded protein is CASALAGEPYEQYF.

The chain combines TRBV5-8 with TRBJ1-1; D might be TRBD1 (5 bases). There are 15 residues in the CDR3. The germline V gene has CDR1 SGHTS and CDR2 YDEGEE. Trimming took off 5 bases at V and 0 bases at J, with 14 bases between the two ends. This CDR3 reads CASSSKRQLNTEAFF. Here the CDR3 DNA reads TGTGCCAGCAGTTCCAAGCGACAGTTGAACACTGAAGCTTTCTTT. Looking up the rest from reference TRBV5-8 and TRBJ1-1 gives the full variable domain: EAGVTQSPTHLIKTRGQQATLRCSPISGHTSVYWYQQALGLGLQFLLWYDEGEERNRGNFPPRFSGRQFPNYSSELNVNALELEDSALYLCASSSKRQLNTEAFFGQGTRLTVV.

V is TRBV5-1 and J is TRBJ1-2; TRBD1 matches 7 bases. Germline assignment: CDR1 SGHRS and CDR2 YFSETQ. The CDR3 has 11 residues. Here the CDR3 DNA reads TGCGAATTTACAGGGGCCTATGGCTACACCTTC. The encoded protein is CEFTGAYGYTF.

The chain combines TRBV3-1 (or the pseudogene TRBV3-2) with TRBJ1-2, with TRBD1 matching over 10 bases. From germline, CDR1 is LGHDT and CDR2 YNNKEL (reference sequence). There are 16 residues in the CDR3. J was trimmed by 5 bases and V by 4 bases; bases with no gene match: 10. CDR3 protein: CASSLAGTGESYGYTF. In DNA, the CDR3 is TGTGCCAGCAGCCTTGCCGGGACAGGGGAGTCTTATGGCTACACCTTC.

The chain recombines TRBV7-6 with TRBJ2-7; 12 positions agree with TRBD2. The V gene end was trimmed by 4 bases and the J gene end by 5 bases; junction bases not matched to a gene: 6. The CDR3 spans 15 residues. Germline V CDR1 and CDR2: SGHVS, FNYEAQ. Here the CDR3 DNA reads TGTGCCAGCAGCTCCGGACTAGCGGGAAGGAACGAGCAGTACTTC. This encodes CASSSGLAGRNEQYF. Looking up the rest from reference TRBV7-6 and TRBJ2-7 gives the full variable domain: GAGVSQSPRYKVTKRGQDVALRCDPISGHVSLYWYRQALGQGPEFLTYFNYEAQQDKSGLPNDRFSAERPEGSISTLTIQRTEQRDSAMYRCASSSGLAGRNEQYFGPGTRLTVT.

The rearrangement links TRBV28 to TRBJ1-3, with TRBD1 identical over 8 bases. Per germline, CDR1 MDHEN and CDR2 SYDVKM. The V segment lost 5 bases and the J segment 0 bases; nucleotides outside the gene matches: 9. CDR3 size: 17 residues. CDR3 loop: CASSPSLGQASGNTIYF. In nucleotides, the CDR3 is TGTGCCAGCAGTCCGAGTTTGGGACAGGCCTCTGGAAACACCATATATTTT.

The CDR3 spells CASSHNGGQGDYGYTF. The CDR3 nucleotides are TGCGCCAGCAGCCACAACGGGGGACAGGGAGACTATGGCTACACCTTC. The chain is built from TRBV4-1 and TRBJ1-2; 9 bases align to TRBD1. V lost 3 bases and J lost 3; bases outside the gene matches: 8. The CDR3 runs 16 residues. Germline loops: CDR1 MGHRA, CDR2 YSYEKL.

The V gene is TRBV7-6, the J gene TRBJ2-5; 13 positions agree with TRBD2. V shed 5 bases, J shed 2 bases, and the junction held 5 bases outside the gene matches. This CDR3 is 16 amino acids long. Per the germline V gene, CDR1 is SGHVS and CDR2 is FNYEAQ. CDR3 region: CASSPGLAGEQETQYF. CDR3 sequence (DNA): TGTGCCAGCAGCCCTGGACTAGCGGGAGAACAAGAGACCCAGTACTTC.

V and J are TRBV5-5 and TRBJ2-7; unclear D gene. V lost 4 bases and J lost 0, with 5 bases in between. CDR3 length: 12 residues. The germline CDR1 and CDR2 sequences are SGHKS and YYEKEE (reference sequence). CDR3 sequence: CASSLSSYEQYF. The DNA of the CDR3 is TGTGCCAGCAGCCTAAGCTCCTACGAGCAGTACTTC.

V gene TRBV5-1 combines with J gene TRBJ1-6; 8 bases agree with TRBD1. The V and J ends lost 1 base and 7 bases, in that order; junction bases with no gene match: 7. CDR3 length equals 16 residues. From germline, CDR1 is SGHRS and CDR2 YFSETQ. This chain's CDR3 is CASSLMDRAKNSPLHF. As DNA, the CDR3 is TGCGCCAGCAGCTTGATGGACAGGGCGAAAAATTCACCCCTCCACTTT. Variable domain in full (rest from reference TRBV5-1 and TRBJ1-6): KAGVTQTPRYLIKTRGQQVTLSCSPISGHRSVSWYQQTPGQGLQFLFEYFSETQRNKGNFPGRFSGRQFSNSRSEMNVSTLELGDSALYLCASSLMDRAKNSPLHFGNGTRLTVT.

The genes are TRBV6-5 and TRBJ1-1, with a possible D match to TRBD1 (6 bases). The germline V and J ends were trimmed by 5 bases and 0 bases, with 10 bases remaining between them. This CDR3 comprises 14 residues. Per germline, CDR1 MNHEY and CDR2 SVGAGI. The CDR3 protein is CASSPTGMNTEAFF. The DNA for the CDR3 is TGTGCCAGCAGTCCGACAGGAATGAACACTGAAGCTTTCTTT.

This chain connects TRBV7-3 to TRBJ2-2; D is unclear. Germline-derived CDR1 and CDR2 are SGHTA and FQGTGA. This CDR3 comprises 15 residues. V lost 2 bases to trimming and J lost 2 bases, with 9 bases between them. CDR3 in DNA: TGTGCCAGCAGCTTAGAGAGAGTCAACACCGGGGAGCTGTTTTTT. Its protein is CASSLERVNTGELFF.

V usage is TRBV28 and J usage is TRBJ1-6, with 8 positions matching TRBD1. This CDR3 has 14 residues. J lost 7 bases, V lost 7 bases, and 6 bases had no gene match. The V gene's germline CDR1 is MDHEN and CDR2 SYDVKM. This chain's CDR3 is CASTRTGRNSPLHF. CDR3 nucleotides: TGTGCCAGCACCCGGACAGGGAGAAATTCACCCCTCCACTTT.

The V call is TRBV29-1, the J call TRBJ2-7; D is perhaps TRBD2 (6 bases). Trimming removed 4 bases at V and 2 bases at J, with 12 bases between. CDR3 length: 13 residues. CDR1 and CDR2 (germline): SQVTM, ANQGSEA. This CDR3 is CSVGGGTTYEQYF. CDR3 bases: TGCAGCGTTGGGGGCGGGACGACCTACGAGCAGTACTTC.

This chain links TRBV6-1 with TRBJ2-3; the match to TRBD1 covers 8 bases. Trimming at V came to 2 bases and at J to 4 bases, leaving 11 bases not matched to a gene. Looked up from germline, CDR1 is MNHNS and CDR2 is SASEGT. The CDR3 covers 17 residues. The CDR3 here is CASSETVAGGGADTQYF. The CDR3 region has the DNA TGTGCCAGCAGTGAAACCGTGGCAGGGGGCGGCGCAGATACGCAGTATTTT.

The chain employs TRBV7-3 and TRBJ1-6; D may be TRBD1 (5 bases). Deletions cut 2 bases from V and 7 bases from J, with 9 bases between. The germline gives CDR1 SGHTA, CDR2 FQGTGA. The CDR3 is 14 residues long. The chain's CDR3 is CASSLWGVNSPLHF. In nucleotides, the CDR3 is TGTGCCAGCAGCTTATGGGGCGTCAATTCACCCCTCCACTTT.

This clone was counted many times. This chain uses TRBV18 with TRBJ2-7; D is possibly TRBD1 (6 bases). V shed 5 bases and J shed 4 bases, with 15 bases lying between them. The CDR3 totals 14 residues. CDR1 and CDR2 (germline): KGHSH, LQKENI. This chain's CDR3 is CASSMGALTYEQYF. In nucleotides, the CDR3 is TGTGCCAGCTCAATGGGGGCCCTGACTTACGAGCAGTACTTC.

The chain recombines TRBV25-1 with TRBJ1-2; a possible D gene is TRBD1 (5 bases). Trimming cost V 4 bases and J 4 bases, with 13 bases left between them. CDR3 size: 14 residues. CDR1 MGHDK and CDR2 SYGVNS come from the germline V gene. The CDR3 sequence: CASSAWGEGYGYTF. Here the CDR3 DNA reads TGTGCCAGCAGTGCATGGGGGGAGGGCTATGGCTACACCTTC.

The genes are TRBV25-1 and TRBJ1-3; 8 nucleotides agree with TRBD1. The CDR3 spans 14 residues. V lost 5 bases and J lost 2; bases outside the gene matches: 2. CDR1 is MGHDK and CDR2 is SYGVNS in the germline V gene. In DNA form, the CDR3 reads TGTGCCAGCAGTAGGACAGGGACTGGAAACACCATATATTTT. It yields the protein CASSRTGTGNTIYF.

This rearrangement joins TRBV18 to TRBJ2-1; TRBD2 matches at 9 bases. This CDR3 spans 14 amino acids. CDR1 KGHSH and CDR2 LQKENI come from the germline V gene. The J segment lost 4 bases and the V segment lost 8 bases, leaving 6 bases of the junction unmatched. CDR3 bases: TGTGCCAGCACTCCGGGACTAGCTTACAATGAGCAGTTCTTC. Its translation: CASTPGLAYNEQFF.